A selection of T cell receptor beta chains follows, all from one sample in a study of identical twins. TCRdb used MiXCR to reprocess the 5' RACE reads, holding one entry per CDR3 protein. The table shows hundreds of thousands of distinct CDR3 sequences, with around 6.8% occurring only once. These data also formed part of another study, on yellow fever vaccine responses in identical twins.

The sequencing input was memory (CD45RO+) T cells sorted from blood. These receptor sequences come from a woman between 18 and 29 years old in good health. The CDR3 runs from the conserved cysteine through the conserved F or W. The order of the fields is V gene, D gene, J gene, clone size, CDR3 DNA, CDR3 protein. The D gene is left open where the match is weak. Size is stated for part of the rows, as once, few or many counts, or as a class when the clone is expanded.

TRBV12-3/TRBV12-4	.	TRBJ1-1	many	TGTGCCAGCAGTTTATATACAAACACTGAAGCTTTCTTT	CASSLYTNTEAFF
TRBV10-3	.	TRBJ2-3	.	TGTGCCATCAGAGCTAGCGCAGGGGGGGATACGCAGTATTTT	CAIRASAGGDTQYF
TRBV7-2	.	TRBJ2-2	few	TGTGCCAGCAGCTTCGGGGGCCTTTCCGGGGAGCTGTTTTTT	CASSFGGLSGELFF
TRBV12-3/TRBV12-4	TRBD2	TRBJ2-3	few	TGTGCCAGCAGCAACGGCCCACTAGCGGGGGGCCCACGGGGTACGCAGTATTTT	CASSNGPLAGGPRGTQYF
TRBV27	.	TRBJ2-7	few	TGTGCCAGCAGACCCGCTAAGGGGTACGAGCAGTACTTC	CASRPAKGYEQYF
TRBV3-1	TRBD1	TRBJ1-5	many	TGTGCCAGCAGCCAAGATGCGACAGGGGGCACTCAGCCCCAGCATTTT	CASSQDATGGTQPQHF
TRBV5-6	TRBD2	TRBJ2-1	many	TGTGCCAGCAGCACCCTAGCGGGGAAATACAATGAGCAGTTCTTC	CASSTLAGKYNEQFF
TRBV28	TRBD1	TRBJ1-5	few	TGTGCCAGCATCAGGGGACAGAATCAGCCCCAGCATTTT	CASIRGQNQPQHF
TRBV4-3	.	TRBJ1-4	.	TGCGCCAGCAGCCATGACCAAGGACCTGCAACTAATGAAAAACTGTTTTTT	CASSHDQGPATNEKLFF
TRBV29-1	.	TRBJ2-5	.	TGCAGTCCTATCGGTCCCGGGGAGACCCAGTACTTC	CSPIGPGETQYF
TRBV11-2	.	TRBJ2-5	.	TGTGCCAGCAGCTTAGGGTTTGTGGGGATCCAAGAGACCCAGTACTTC	CASSLGFVGIQETQYF
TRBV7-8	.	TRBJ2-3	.	TGTGCCAGCAGCCCCCGATCCCAAGATACGCAGTATTTT	CASSPRSQDTQYF
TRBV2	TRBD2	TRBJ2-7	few	TGTGCCAGCAGTGATGTTACCCACACTAGCGGTCCGTACGAGCAGTACTTC	CASSDVTHTSGPYEQYF
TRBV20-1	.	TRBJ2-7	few	TGCAGTGCCAACCGGGACACATCCTACGAGCAGTACTTC	CSANRDTSYEQYF
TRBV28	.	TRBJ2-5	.	TGTGCCAGCAGTCCACACGACGCAGTACCGTGGGAGACCCAGTACTTC	CASSPHDAVPWETQYF
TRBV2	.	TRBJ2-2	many	TGTGCCGGCACCTTTTTTGTGGGTGGGACCGGGGAGCTGTTTTTT	CAGTFFVGGTGELFF
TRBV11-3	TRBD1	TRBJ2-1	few	TGTGCCAGCAGATCGACAGGGGGCCCCTACAATGAGCAGTTCTTC	CASRSTGGPYNEQFF
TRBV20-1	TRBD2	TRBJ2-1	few	TGCAGTGCTAGAGGCGGCGGGAGGGCCAGATTGGAGGAGTTCTTC	CSARGGGRARLEEFF
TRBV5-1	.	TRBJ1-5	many	TGCGCCAGCAGCCCCGAAGGGGGCAATCAGCCCCAGCATTTT	CASSPEGGNQPQHF
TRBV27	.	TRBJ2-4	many	TGTGCCAGCAGTTTAAACGGTGCTCTAGCCAAAAACATTCAGTACTTC	CASSLNGALAKNIQYF
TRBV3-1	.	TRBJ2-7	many	TGTGCCAGCAGCCAAAATGGGGGTCGCTACGAGCAGTACTTC	CASSQNGGRYEQYF
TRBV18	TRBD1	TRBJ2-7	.	TGTGCCAGCTCACCCGGGACAGGGTTCTACGAGCAGTACTTC	CASSPGTGFYEQYF
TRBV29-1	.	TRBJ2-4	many	TGCAGCGTTGCAGGGTCCAAAAACATTCAGTACTTC	CSVAGSKNIQYF
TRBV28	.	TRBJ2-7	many	TGTGCCAGCAGTCACCGGGAAGAGCAGTACTTC	CASSHREEQYF
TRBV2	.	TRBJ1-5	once	TGTACCAGCAGTTTATCGGGACCCATTTCATACGGCAATCAGCCCCAGCATTTT	CTSSLSGPISYGNQPQHF
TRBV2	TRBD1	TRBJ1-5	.	TGTGCCAGCAGTGAATCGACAGGGTCGAATCAGCCCCAGCATTTT	CASSESTGSNQPQHF
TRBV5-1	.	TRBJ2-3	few	TGCGCCAGCAGCTTGTTCCTCCGCACAGATACGCAGTATTTT	CASSLFLRTDTQYF
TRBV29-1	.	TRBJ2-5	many	TGCAGCGCGAGGGAGTTTCAAGAGACCCAGTACTTC	CSAREFQETQYF
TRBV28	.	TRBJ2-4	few	TGTGCCAGCAGTTCCAGGGGTGGGCACATTCAGTACTTC	CASSSRGGHIQYF
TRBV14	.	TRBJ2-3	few	TGTGCCAGCAGCCAAGATCGTCGAGGTACTAGCACAGATACGCAGTATTTT	CASSQDRRGTSTDTQYF
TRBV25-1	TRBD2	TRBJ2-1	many	TGTGCCAGCAGTGAATCCGGGACTAGTTATGATGAGCAGTTCTTC	CASSESGTSYDEQFF
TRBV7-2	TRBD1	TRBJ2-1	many	TGTGCCAGCAGCTTAGACAGGGGGATATACAATGAGCAGTTCTTC	CASSLDRGIYNEQFF
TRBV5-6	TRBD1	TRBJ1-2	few	TGTGCCAGCAGCTCCCAAATATCGACAGGGGGCTTCGGTGGCTACACCTTC	CASSSQISTGGFGGYTF
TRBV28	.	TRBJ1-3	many	TGTGCCAGCAGTCCGGATCAGGGGCTCTCTGGAAACACCATATATTTT	CASSPDQGLSGNTIYF
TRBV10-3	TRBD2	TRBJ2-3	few	TGTGCCATCAGAGAGAGCCCGGGACTAGCGGGATCGAGCTCAGATACGCAGTATTTT	CAIRESPGLAGSSSDTQYF
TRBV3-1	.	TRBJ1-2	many	TGTGCCAGCAGCCAAGAGGCCAGGGCGAGCTATGGCTACACCTTC	CASSQEARASYGYTF
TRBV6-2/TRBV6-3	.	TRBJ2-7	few	TGTGCCAGCAGTTACATATTGACAGACTACGAGCAGTACTTC	CASSYILTDYEQYF
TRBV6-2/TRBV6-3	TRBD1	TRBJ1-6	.	TGTGCCAGCACCTCTATGTGGACAGGGTGGAACCTCCACTTT	CASTSMWTGWNLHF
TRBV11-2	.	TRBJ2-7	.	TGTGCCAGCAGCAAAGGATTAGGGAAGGGCTACGAGCAGTACTTC	CASSKGLGKGYEQYF
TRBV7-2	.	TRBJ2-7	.	TGTGCCAGCAGCTTAAAGGGACTGAGCTACGAGCAGTACTTC	CASSLKGLSYEQYF
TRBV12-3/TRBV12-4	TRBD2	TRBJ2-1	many	TGTGCCAGCTCTACCTCGGCGGGGGGCTTAGGTGAGCAGTTCTTC	CASSTSAGGLGEQFF
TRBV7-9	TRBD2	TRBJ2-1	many	TGTGCCAGCAGCTTCGGGACTAGCGGGAGTAATGAGCAGTTCTTC	CASSFGTSGSNEQFF
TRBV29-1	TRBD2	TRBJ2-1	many	TGCAGCGTTGAGACTAGCGGGAGCGAGCAGTTCTTC	CSVETSGSEQFF
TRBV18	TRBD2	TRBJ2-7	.	TGTGCCAGCTCACCGCTTGGGGGGGGGTACGAGCAGTACTTC	CASSPLGGGYEQYF
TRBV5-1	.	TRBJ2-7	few	TGCGCCAGCAGCTTGTCGGGACCCAGCTCCTACGAGCAGTACTTC	CASSLSGPSSYEQYF
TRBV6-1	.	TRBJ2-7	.	TGTGCCAGCTCCAAGTCTACCGAGACTGTACCCTACGAGCAGTACTTC	CASSKSTETVPYEQYF
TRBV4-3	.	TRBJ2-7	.	TGCGCCAGCAGCCAAGATTTTGCAGGCGAGCAGTACTTC	CASSQDFAGEQYF
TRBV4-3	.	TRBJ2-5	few	TGCGCCAGCAGCCAAGAGGGGGTGGGGGAGACCCAGTACTTC	CASSQEGVGETQYF
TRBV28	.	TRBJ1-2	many	TGTGCCAGCAGTTTAAGCCCAAACTATGGCTACACCTTC	CASSLSPNYGYTF
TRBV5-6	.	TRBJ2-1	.	TGTGCCAGCAGCCCAAGGCCGTCAGGGACCTACAATGAGCAGTTCTTC	CASSPRPSGTYNEQFF
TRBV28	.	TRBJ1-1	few	TGTGCCAGCACCCTCCCTTGGGGCACTGAAGCTTTCTTT	CASTLPWGTEAFF
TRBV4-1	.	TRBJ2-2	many	TGCGCCAGCAGCCAAGTTAGGGGCGGGGAGCTGTTTTTT	CASSQVRGGELFF
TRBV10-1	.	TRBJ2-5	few	TGCGCCAGCGGACTCGGGGGCTTCGAGACCCAGTACTTC	CASGLGGFETQYF